These T cell receptor beta chains were read from a single sample in a study of blood T cell repertoires in COVID-19. Assay: immunoSEQ multiplex PCR; the TCRdb copy retains only in-frame clones and omits some. This sample yields about 200,000 clones, of which roughly 88% are seen a single time; around 13% belongs to the top ten. Sequencing was done on a sample of peripheral blood. The receptors here all came from a human donor in a cohort sampled during active COVID-19. The CDR3 runs from the conserved cysteine through the conserved F or W. A D gene is named only where the DNA matches it firmly. Clone size, where shown, is once, few, many, or a class for clones that have expanded.

cdr3_aa cdr3_nt v_call d_call j_call clone_size
CASSPNRGQHEQYF TGTGCCAGCTCCCCAAATCGGGGACAGCACGAGCAGTACTTC TRBV18 TRBD1 TRBJ2-7 .
CASSGGGAREQYF TGTGCCAGCAGCGGTGGCGGGGCCCGGGAGCAGTACTTC TRBV11-2 . TRBJ2-7 .
CATSRHRDNEQYF TGTGCCACCAGCAGGCACAGGGACAACGAGCAGTACTTC TRBV15 . TRBJ2-7 .
CASTGRQGRYF TGTGCCAGCACCGGCCGGCAGGGAAGGTATTTT TRBV12-3/TRBV12-4 . TRBJ2-3 once
CASSQVGGGNIQYF TGTGCCAGCAGCCAAGTAGGGGGGGGAAACATTCAGTACTTC TRBV3-1/TRBV3-2 . TRBJ2-4 .
CASSVAQTSGNEQFF TGTGCCAGCAGCGTAGCCCAGACTAGCGGGAATGAGCAGTTCTTC TRBV9 TRBD2 TRBJ2-1 .
CAWSVGGERNTIYF TGTGCCTGGAGTGTAGGGGGTGAACGAAACACCATATATTTT TRBV30 . TRBJ1-3 .
CASSLVPGLAETADTQYF TGTGCCAGCAGCTTAGTTCCGGGACTAGCGGAAACGGCAGATACGCAGTATTTT TRBV7-9 TRBD2 TRBJ2-3 .
CASSIYGGVVNEQFF TGTGCCAGTAGTATATACGGGGGAGTAGTCAATGAGCAGTTCTTC TRBV19 . TRBJ2-1 .
CASSRGLAGGETQYF TGTGCCAGCAGCAGGGGACTAGCGGGAGGGGAGACCCAGTACTTC TRBV5-6 TRBD2 TRBJ2-5 .
CATSDWRGRDQETQYF TGTGCCACCAGTGATTGGAGGGGTAGGGATCAAGAGACCCAGTACTTC TRBV24-1 . TRBJ2-5 .